Presented here are 20 T cell receptor beta chains from one specimen sequenced in a study of OX40 agonist ivuxolimab in advanced cancers. Sequencing was performed with immunoSEQ multiplex PCR; in TCRdb, only in-frame clones are kept and a portion is missing. This table holds 60,000 to 75,000 clones, around 85% found once. The sequenced sample was CD4+ or CD8+ T cells sorted from blood, obtained in a trial of the OX40 agonist ivuxolimab. Source of these receptors: an adult with an advanced solid tumor such as melanoma, head and neck, liver or kidney cancer.

The rearrangement joins TRBV18 to TRBJ1-1, with D possibly being TRBD1 (5 bases). V was trimmed by 5 bases and J by 5 bases, leaving 15 bases between them. The CDR3 covers 14 residues. Per the germline V gene, CDR1 is KGHSH and CDR2 is LQKENI. Here the CDR3 reads CASSSLARGTEAFF. The DNA for the CDR3 is TGTGCCAGCTCATCCCTAGCGAGGGGAACTGAAGCTTTCTTT.

This CDR3 reads CASSWTGLQPQHF. The CDR3 region has the DNA TGCGCCAGCAGCTGGACAGGACTTCAGCCCCAGCATTTT. The J gene is TRBJ1-5, the V gene TRBV5-1, with 7 positions matching TRBD1. CDR3 size: 13 residues. CDR1 and CDR2 (germline): SGHRS, YFSETQ. Trimming at V came to 3 bases and at J to 6 bases, leaving 3 bases not matched to a gene.

The CDR3 region is CASSMNLIYEQFF. In nucleotides, the CDR3 is TGTGCCAGTAGTATGAATTTGATCTATGAGCAGTTCTTC. The genes are TRBV19 and TRBJ2-1; D is undetermined. Per germline, CDR1 LNHDA and CDR2 SQIVND (reference sequence). This CDR3 contains 13 residues. The V gene lost 3 bases and the J gene lost 8 bases, with 11 bases spanning the gap.

This rearrangement joins TRBV28 to TRBJ1-1, with 11 bases that match TRBD1. V was clipped by 5 bases and J by 5 bases; unmatched bases: 7. From germline, CDR1 is MDHEN and CDR2 SYDVKM. The length of the CDR3 is 15 residues. In nucleotides, the CDR3 is TGTGCCAGCAGTCCTCATGGGACAGGGGGAACTGAAGCTTTCTTT. This gives the protein CASSPHGTGGTEAFF.

This clone turned up a few times. V and J are TRBV6-1 and TRBJ1-5; D unresolved. The V and J ends lost 3 bases and 6 bases respectively, with 15 bases between them. The CDR3 runs to 15 residues. Germline V gene sequence: CDR1 MNHNS, CDR2 SASEGT. The CDR3 loop reads CASSDSGRTGQPQHF. CDR3 DNA sequence: TGTGCCAGCAGTGATTCCGGCCGCACGGGTCAGCCCCAGCATTTT.

The chain carries TRBV4-3 and TRBJ2-1; TRBD2 matches at 8 bases. The CDR3 totals 17 residues. Germline-derived CDR1 and CDR2 are LGHNA and YSLEER. The V and J ends lost 0 bases and 3 bases, in that order; junction bases with no gene match: 7. The CDR3 coding sequence is TGCGCCAGCAGCCAAGAATACCTAGCGGGCCTCTACAATGAGCAGTTCTTC. Translating gives CASSQEYLAGLYNEQFF.

This chain joins TRBV7-9 and TRBJ2-1, with 9 bases aligning to TRBD1. The CDR3 extends over 19 amino acids. CDR1 and CDR2 (germline): SEHNR, FQNEAQ (reference sequence). J lost 6 bases, V lost 5 bases, and 20 bases had no gene match. The CDR3 DNA reads TGTGCCAGCAGCCGCATGGGACAGGGAGGCGTCGGCGGGGGCAATGAGCAGTTCTTC. Its protein product is CASSRMGQGGVGGGNEQFF.

This rearrangement joins TRBV30 to TRBJ1-1; D call uncertain. The CDR3 has 11 amino acids. Looked up from germline, CDR1 is GTSNPN and CDR2 is SVGIG (reference sequence). V lost 1 base and J 11 bases, leaving 11 bases between the germline ends. The CDR3 sequence: CAWSAHGRAFF. The CDR3, as DNA: TGTGCCTGGAGTGCACACGGGCGGGCTTTCTTT.

The gene calls are TRBV10-2 and TRBJ2-2, with TRBD2 identical over 8 bases. Germline-derived CDR1 and CDR2 are WSHSY and SAAADI. The CDR3 runs to 16 residues. V trimming: 5 bases; J trimming: 5 bases; junction bases outside the gene matches: 10. The CDR3 sequence: CASSLLSGSGTGELFF. CDR3 in DNA: TGCGCCAGCAGTCTACTAAGCGGGAGTGGGACCGGGGAGCTGTTTTTT.

Only one count was recorded for this clone. V gene TRBV27 combines with J gene TRBJ2-3, with 11 bases that match TRBD2. The J segment lost 4 bases and the V segment lost 3 bases, leaving 9 bases of the junction unmatched. Germline lookup yields CDR1 MNHEY and CDR2 SMNVEV (reference sequence). The CDR3 contains 17 residues. CDR3 residues: CASSLTPLAGASDTQYF. The CDR3 region has the DNA TGTGCCAGCAGTTTGACCCCACTAGCGGGAGCCTCAGATACGCAGTATTTT.

The chain uses TRBV30 and TRBJ2-5; TRBD1 matches 8 bases. The DNA end favors TRBJ2-7, so the J call may be wrong. Germline-derived CDR1 and CDR2 are GTSNPN and SVGIG (reference sequence). This CDR3 has 15 amino acids. In DNA form, the CDR3 reads TGTGCCTGGAGTTTGGGACAGGCGATATCCTACGAGCAGTACTTC. This codes for CAWSLGQAISYEQYF.

The chain combines TRBV7-9 with TRBJ2-2, with 7 bases identical to TRBD1. CDR3 length equals 14 residues. Germline V gene data show CDR1 as SEHNR and CDR2 as FQNEAQ (reference sequence). Germline trimming cut 6 bases from V and 6 bases from J; bases unmatched to any gene: 7. The CDR3 sequence is CASSPDRAAGELFF. CDR3 DNA sequence: TGTGCCAGCAGTCCAGACAGGGCCGCCGGGGAGCTGTTTTTT.

The chain links TRBV6-6 to TRBJ2-7, with a tentative D call TRBD1 (5 bases). Looked up from germline, CDR1 is MNHNY and CDR2 is SVGAGI (reference sequence). Trimming removed 4 bases from V and 7 bases from J, with 14 bases in between. This CDR3 region has 13 residues. CDR3 sequence reads: CASSSRAGWEQYF. The DNA for the CDR3 is TGTGCCAGCAGTTCTCGGGCAGGGTGGGAGCAGTACTTC.

This clone has only a few counts. The chain combines TRBV9 with TRBJ2-1; no clear D. V dropped 4 bases and J dropped 11 bases, with 13 bases sitting between them. The germline gives CDR1 SGDLS, CDR2 YYNGEE. CDR3 length: 12 amino acids. Here the CDR3 DNA reads TGTGCCAGCAGCCTACGACCCCTTAAGCAGTTCTTC. Translating gives CASSLRPLKQFF.

J is TRBJ2-3 and V is TRBV29-1, with 10 bases fitting TRBD2. V lost 2 bases, J lost 4 bases, and 6 bases stayed unmatched. CDR1 is SQVTM and CDR2 is ANQGSEA in the germline V gene. The CDR3 is 15 residues long. In DNA, the CDR3 is TGCAGCGTTGAAAGGGCTAGCGGGAGATCAGATACGCAGTATTTT. Translated, it gives CSVERASGRSDTQYF.

The V and J genes are TRBV23-1 and TRBJ2-7; 7 nucleotides match TRBD2. TRBV23-1 is treated as an ORF (open reading frame) with a function not yet certain. There are 14 residues in the CDR3. The V segment lost 7 bases and the J segment 0 bases; nucleotides outside the gene matches: 6. CDR3 in amino acids: CASTIGTISYEQYF. CDR3 DNA sequence: TGCGCCAGCACCATAGGGACTATCTCCTACGAGCAGTACTTC.

This clone was recorded once. The chain recombines TRBV4-2 with TRBJ2-5; D is perhaps TRBD1 or TRBD2 (5 bases each). The DNA end is more similar to TRBJ2-7, so the J call may be wrong. This CDR3 spans 18 amino acids. CDR1 LGHNA and CDR2 YNFKEQ come from the germline V gene. The CDR3, as DNA: TGTGCCAGCAGCCAAGCGGGGCCCAACCTAGTCGGGGTCTACGAGCAGTACTTC. This translates into CASSQAGPNLVGVYEQYF.

This sequence joins TRBV19 and TRBJ2-1, with D perhaps matching TRBD1 or TRBD2 (5 bases each). The CDR3 runs 13 residues. Trimming left V 3 bases short and J 6 bases short, with 9 bases between. Per the germline V gene, CDR1 is LNHDA and CDR2 is SQIVND (reference sequence). CDR3 amino acids: CASSIRGVNEQFF. CDR3 DNA: TGTGCCAGTAGTATTCGAGGGGTCAATGAGCAGTTCTTC.

The chain employs TRBV27 and TRBJ2-5, with D perhaps TRBD1 (5 bases). With 2 bases removed from V and 4 bases from J, the gap between germline ends came to 11 bases. Germline V CDR1 and CDR2: MNHEY, SMNVEV (reference sequence). This CDR3 is built from 14 residues. DNA of the CDR3: TGTGCCAGCAGTTTAAGGGTAGGGGTAGAGACCCAGTACTTC. Encoded protein: CASSLRVGVETQYF.

The V and J genes are TRBV7-9 and TRBJ1-1, with D uncertain. CDR3 length: 13 amino acids. Trimming left V 1 base short and J 6 bases short, with 9 bases between. CDR1 and CDR2 from the germline V gene are SEHNR and FQNEAQ (reference sequence). In nucleotides, the CDR3 is TGTGCCAGCAGCTTAGGGGCTGAGGCTGAAGCTTTCTTT. Translated, it gives CASSLGAEAEAFF.